Listed below are T cell receptor beta chains from one sample, sequenced in a study of identical twins. TCRdb reanalysed the 5' RACE reads using MiXCR and keeps one entry per CDR3 protein. The sample gives hundreds of thousands of distinct CDR3 sequences, roughly 8.6% of which show up once; less than 2.5% is in the top ten. The same data also contributed to another study, on yellow fever vaccine responses in identical twins.

The sample comprised memory (CD45RO+) T cells sorted from blood. The receptor set was obtained from a woman under 30 in good health. The CDR3 runs from the conserved cysteine through the conserved F or W. Each record gives: CDR3 protein, clone size, J gene, V gene. A row's size may be missing; if present it is once, few, many or a size class.

CDR3aa: CSAIHSGAGDTQYF; abundance: NA; j_gene: TRBJ2-3; v_gene: TRBV20-1
CDR3aa: CASSPLAGVGHEQYF; abundance: NA; j_gene: TRBJ2-7; v_gene: TRBV3-1
CDR3aa: CASKRSGGSTEAFF; abundance: NA; j_gene: TRBJ1-1; v_gene: TRBV5-1
CDR3aa: CASSQVGLAGRQETQYF; abundance: few; j_gene: TRBJ2-5; v_gene: TRBV4-1
CDR3aa: CASNTGAGYTF; abundance: few; j_gene: TRBJ1-2; v_gene: TRBV2
CDR3aa: CATSRGIWDRGFLNTEAFF; abundance: few; j_gene: TRBJ1-1; v_gene: TRBV15
CDR3aa: CASTELSNQPQHF; abundance: NA; j_gene: TRBJ1-5; v_gene: TRBV12-3/TRBV12-4
CDR3aa: CASSFSGVYEQYF; abundance: NA; j_gene: TRBJ2-7; v_gene: TRBV27
CDR3aa: CASSSTGGEAFF; abundance: few; j_gene: TRBJ1-1; v_gene: TRBV27
CDR3aa: CSARDRLDYEQYF; abundance: many; j_gene: TRBJ2-7; v_gene: TRBV20-1
CDR3aa: CASSLGPKATGELFF; abundance: few; j_gene: TRBJ2-2; v_gene: TRBV4-1
CDR3aa: CSARHPGIRVNNEQFF; abundance: many; j_gene: TRBJ2-1; v_gene: TRBV20-1
CDR3aa: CASSGTRDTSGDYGYTF; abundance: NA; j_gene: TRBJ1-2; v_gene: TRBV2
CDR3aa: CASLRTATNTGELFF; abundance: many; j_gene: TRBJ2-2; v_gene: TRBV12-3/TRBV12-4
CDR3aa: CASSYGGGFSEAFF; abundance: NA; j_gene: TRBJ1-1; v_gene: TRBV6-5
CDR3aa: CASSSFGSLASYEQYF; abundance: few; j_gene: TRBJ2-7; v_gene: TRBV7-9
CDR3aa: CASSLGVEIYTGELFF; abundance: NA; j_gene: TRBJ2-2; v_gene: TRBV7-9
CDR3aa: CSAQNRGQNPYEQYF; abundance: NA; j_gene: TRBJ2-7; v_gene: TRBV20-1
CDR3aa: CASSLGLAGVYEQYF; abundance: many; j_gene: TRBJ2-7; v_gene: TRBV12-3/TRBV12-4
CDR3aa: CASSYRAPRDTQYF; abundance: few; j_gene: TRBJ2-3; v_gene: TRBV7-2
CDR3aa: CASSQRRAPSGANVLTF; abundance: NA; j_gene: TRBJ2-6; v_gene: TRBV4-1
CDR3aa: CASSRDYNTDTQYF; abundance: many; j_gene: TRBJ2-3; v_gene: TRBV19
CDR3aa: CASSLTTSGSGETQYF; abundance: NA; j_gene: TRBJ2-5; v_gene: TRBV5-1
CDR3aa: CAISDGGGQIDTQYF; abundance: many; j_gene: TRBJ2-3; v_gene: TRBV10-3
CDR3aa: CASSTREALYEQYF; abundance: few; j_gene: TRBJ2-7; v_gene: TRBV6-1
CDR3aa: CATSPNVAATGETQYF; abundance: NA; j_gene: TRBJ2-5; v_gene: TRBV24-1
CDR3aa: CATTLGTSGNNEQFF; abundance: NA; j_gene: TRBJ2-1; v_gene: TRBV3-1
CDR3aa: CASSQSAREYTQYF; abundance: many; j_gene: TRBJ2-3; v_gene: TRBV3-1
CDR3aa: CASGTSGRAGEQFF; abundance: NA; j_gene: TRBJ2-1; v_gene: TRBV2
CDR3aa: CATSRREADEQYF; abundance: NA; j_gene: TRBJ2-7; v_gene: TRBV6-2/TRBV6-3
CDR3aa: CSAPRGRNEKLFF; abundance: NA; j_gene: TRBJ1-4; v_gene: TRBV20-1
CDR3aa: CSARRDRGGQETQYF; abundance: few; j_gene: TRBJ2-5; v_gene: TRBV20-1
CDR3aa: CASSFRGALQETQYF; abundance: few; j_gene: TRBJ2-5; v_gene: TRBV12-3/TRBV12-4
CDR3aa: CASSQRGALDNSPLHF; abundance: many; j_gene: TRBJ1-6; v_gene: TRBV3-1
CDR3aa: CASSTGIRATQYF; abundance: few; j_gene: TRBJ2-3; v_gene: TRBV2
CDR3aa: CASSRRGRDQPQHF; abundance: many; j_gene: TRBJ1-5; v_gene: TRBV7-9
CDR3aa: CASSLGTSVGYTF; abundance: few; j_gene: TRBJ1-2; v_gene: TRBV7-9
CDR3aa: CSARTGQGASPLHF; abundance: NA; j_gene: TRBJ1-6; v_gene: TRBV20-1